These 14 T cell receptor beta chains share one sample of origin, sequenced in a study of blood T cell repertoires in COVID-19. Produced via immunoSEQ multiplex PCR; TCRdb's table is partial and in-frame only. This table has about 260,000 clones, 75% to 90% appearing once. The sample was peripheral blood. Source of these receptors: a woman in her thirties or forties who had recovered from COVID-19.

This chain joins TRBV6-5 and TRBJ2-1; TRBD1 agrees at 8 bases. The CDR3 contains 14 residues. V shed 2 bases, J shed 6 bases, and the junction held 3 bases outside the gene matches. Germline V gives CDR1 MNHEY, CDR2 SVGAGI. Here the CDR3 reads CASSYQGASNEQFF. The CDR3 nucleotides are TGTGCCAGCAGTTACCAGGGGGCCTCCAATGAGCAGTTCTTC.

Turning to this clone: The sample carries other DNA sequences with the same CDR3. The chain combines TRBV2 with TRBJ2-1, with D uncertain. Germline V gene sequence: CDR1 SNHLY, CDR2 FYNNEI. With 6 bases removed from V and 4 bases from J, the gap between germline ends came to 4 bases. The CDR3 covers 11 residues. The CDR3 protein is CASRLYNEQFF. Written as DNA, the CDR3 is TGTGCCAGCAGGCTATACAATGAGCAGTTCTTC.

The V call is TRBV20-1, the J call TRBJ1-2, with D perhaps matching TRBD1 (5 bases). CDR1 is DFQATT and CDR2 is SNEGSKA in the germline V gene (reference sequence). CDR3 length: 14 amino acids. The V and J ends lost 3 bases and 3 bases respectively, with 14 bases between them. In DNA form, the CDR3 reads TGCAGTGCTAGTTTACCTGGGGGGGACTATGGCTACACCTTC. Residues: CSASLPGGDYGYTF.

The chain combines TRBV10-3 with TRBJ2-2; TRBD2 aligns across 9 bases. From germline, CDR1 is ENHRY and CDR2 SYGVKD. The CDR3 has 16 residues. V lost 8 bases to trimming and J lost 2 bases; unmatched junction nucleotides: 9. The CDR3 bases are TGTGCCATCGCCGGGATTAGCGGGGGAAACACCGGGGAGCTGTTTTTT. It encodes CAIAGISGGNTGELFF.

The CDR3, as DNA: TGCGCCAGCAGCGTGTTGACAGTGAACACTGAAGCTTTCTTT. Its translation: CASSVLTVNTEAFF. The V call is TRBV5-1, the J call TRBJ1-1, with D tentatively TRBD1 (5 bases). Germline V lookup: CDR1 SGHRS, CDR2 YFSETQ. With 4 bases removed from V and 0 bases from J, the gap between germline ends came to 10 bases. The CDR3 covers 14 residues.

As for this clone: This sample also contains other DNA sequences that code for the same CDR3. V is TRBV3-1 (or the pseudogene TRBV3-2) and J is TRBJ2-2; no clear D gene. Trimming removed 4 bases from V and 4 bases from J, with 7 bases in between. The CDR3 runs 13 residues. Germline CDR1 is LGHDT and CDR2 is YNNKEL (reference sequence). CDR3 sequence: CASSPGGTGELFF. The CDR3 coding sequence is TGTGCCAGCAGCCCCGGCGGCACCGGGGAGCTGTTTTTT.

The V call is TRBV11-3, the J call TRBJ2-4, with 8 nucleotides matching TRBD1. Trimming at V came to 5 bases and at J to 6 bases, leaving 3 bases not matched to a gene. CDR1 and CDR2 (germline): SGHNT, YENEEA. This CDR3 region has 13 residues. In DNA, the CDR3 is TGTGCCAGCAGCCCACAGGGGGGAAACATTCAGTACTTC. This sequence encodes CASSPQGGNIQYF.

The V gene is TRBV13, the J gene TRBJ1-1, with TRBD1 matching over 9 bases. The germline V gene encodes CDR1 PRHDT and CDR2 FYEKMQ (reference sequence). CDR3 size: 13 residues. Trimming removed 6 bases from V and 5 bases from J; junction bases left unmatched: 4. This CDR3 reads CASRIQGATEAFF. CDR3 nucleotide sequence: TGTGCCAGCAGAATACAGGGGGCGACTGAAGCTTTCTTT.

The genes are TRBV21-1 and TRBJ2-7; TRBD1 is the table's D call, not checked against the DNA. TRBV21-1 is a known pseudogene. This CDR3 has 18 residues. CDR3 DNA: TGTGCCAGCAGCAAAGCCTACCATGGGACAGGGGTGATCCACGAGCAGTACTTC. Translating it yields CASSKAYHGTGVIHEQYF.

J is TRBJ1-2 and V is TRBV6-2 or TRBV6-3; D perhaps matches TRBD1 (5 bases). From germline, CDR1 is MNHEY and CDR2 SVGEGT. The length of the CDR3 is 12 residues. The germline V and J ends were trimmed by 4 bases and 5 bases, with 8 bases remaining between them. The CDR3, as DNA: TGTGCCAGCAGTTGGCCAGGGTATGGCTACACCTTC. Encoded protein: CASSWPGYGYTF.

The CDR3 reads CASSVRGGRYGYTF. CDR3 coding DNA: TGTGCCAGCAGCGTACGAGGGGGCCGCTATGGCTACACCTTC. The J gene is TRBJ1-2, the V gene TRBV9; 7 bases align to TRBD1. Germline V gives CDR1 SGDLS, CDR2 YYNGEE. The CDR3 has 14 residues. Trimming took 1 base from V and 4 from J; bases not matched to a gene: 4.

With respect to this clone: The junction shows a germline mismatch at one end, possibly a read error. The chain employs TRBV6-6 and TRBJ2-3; D not resolved. This CDR3 is built from 12 residues. Germline V gene sequence: CDR1 MNHNY, CDR2 SVGAGI (reference sequence). The CDR3 DNA sequence: TGTGCTAGCAGCCCAGCAGCGGATACGCAGTATTTT. This gives the protein CASSPAADTQYF.

The chain is built from TRBV27 and TRBJ1-6, with 8 bases identical to TRBD1. The V and J ends lost 5 bases and 7 bases, in that order; junction bases with no gene match: 16. The CDR3 is 18 amino acids. Germline V gene lookup returns CDR1 MNHEY and CDR2 SMNVEV (reference sequence). CDR3 protein: CASSPRTGYGSGNSPLHF. In DNA, the CDR3 is TGTGCCAGCAGTCCCCGGACAGGGTATGGGTCGGGGAATTCACCCCTCCACTTT.

This CDR3 reads CASSLLGGGNSPLHF. For the CDR3, the DNA is TGTGCCAGCAGCTTATTGGGAGGTGGCAATTCACCCCTCCACTTT. The rearrangement uses TRBV11-2 and TRBJ1-6; D ambiguous. The V end lost 2 bases, the J end lost 7 bases, and 12 bases lay between the germline ends. This CDR3 is built from 15 residues. Germline CDR1 reads SGHAT; CDR2 reads FQNNGV.